One sample yielded the 3 T cell receptor beta chains listed below, sequenced in a study of molecular identifiers for immune sequencing clone quantification. TCRdb ran MiXCR on the PCR reads and lists one entry per CDR3 protein. The sample has hundreds of thousands of distinct CDR3 sequences, around 25% seen once. Sequenced sample: naive CD8+ T cells from blood, with Jurkat cell RNA spiked in. Subset: FACS-sorted CD8+CD4-CCR7+CD45RA+ naive T cells. The receptor source for this set is a human donor in good health. Some libraries in this study had Jurkat cell RNA spiked in.

This clonotype was found many times. This sequence joins TRBV7-8 and TRBJ1-1, with D tentatively TRBD1 (6 bases). Germline CDR1 SGHVS, CDR2 FQNEAQ. Trimming pared 5 bases from V and 2 bases from J, leaving 12 bases between. The CDR3 is made up of 14 amino acids. The CDR3: CASSPWTENTEAFF. CDR3 DNA: TGTGCCAGCAGCCCTTGGACAGAAAACACTGAAGCTTTCTTT.

This clonotype was counted between two and nine times. J is TRBJ1-5 and V is TRBV27; D remains ambiguous. The V end lost 5 bases, the J end lost 2 bases, and 10 bases lay between the germline ends. The CDR3 spans 14 residues. Germline CDR1 reads MNHEY; CDR2 reads SMNVEV (reference sequence). The CDR3 DNA reads as TGTGCCAGCAGTAGTACTTTGGGCAATCAGCCCCAGCATTTT. Its protein product is CASSSTLGNQPQHF.

The table lists this clonotype with a few counts. The chain is built from TRBV10-2 and TRBJ1-3, with no clear D. Germline CDR1 and CDR2: WSHSY and SAAADI. The CDR3 covers 15 residues. V was shortened by 8 bases and J by 1 base, with 15 bases between the two germline ends. The chain's CDR3 is CASHDSEFSGNTIYF. The CDR3 bases are TGCGCCAGCCACGATTCCGAGTTTTCTGGAAACACCATATATTTT.